These 21 T cell receptor beta chains came from one sample sequenced in a study of blood T cell repertoires in COVID-19. Measured with immunoSEQ multiplex PCR; TCRdb has only the in-frame clones, and not every one. The sample consists of about 220,000 clones, about 80% of them appearing once. What was sequenced was PBMCs or T cells enriched from blood (not recorded which). The receptors here all came from a woman in her thirties or forties with acute COVID-19.

V gene TRBV11-2 combines with J gene TRBJ2-7; 7 bases line up with TRBD2. Germline trimming cut 0 bases from V and 1 base from J; bases unmatched to any gene: 3. Germline V lookup: CDR1 SGHAT, CDR2 FQNNGV. The CDR3 runs to 15 residues. The CDR3 sequence is CASSLDRDYSYEQYF. The CDR3 region has the DNA TGTGCCAGCAGCTTAGACAGGGACTATTCCTACGAGCAGTACTTC.

The chain recombines TRBV28 with TRBJ2-7; 12 nucleotides align to TRBD2. V shed 5 bases, J shed 4 bases, and the junction held 15 bases outside the gene matches. CDR3 length: 18 residues. The V gene's germline CDR1 is MDHEN and CDR2 SYDVKM. The CDR3 sequence: CASSAFFPQTSGRYEQYF. CDR3 nucleotides: TGTGCCAGCAGTGCATTTTTCCCTCAGACTAGCGGGAGATACGAGCAGTACTTC.

The chain is built from TRBV11-2 and TRBJ1-5; 8 positions agree with TRBD1. Looked up from germline, CDR1 is SGHAT and CDR2 is FQNNGV. After removal of 3 bases from V and 6 bases from J, the junction contained 4 bases not matched to a gene. This CDR3 region has 14 residues. CDR3 region: CASSFTGGGQPQHF. As DNA, the CDR3 is TGTGCCAGCAGCTTTACAGGGGGAGGTCAGCCCCAGCATTTT.

The chain carries TRBV13 and TRBJ2-2; TRBD2 matches at 7 bases. J gave up 5 bases and V 5 bases, and 20 bases lay outside the gene matches. CDR3 length equals 19 residues. Germline V gene data show CDR1 as PRHDT and CDR2 as FYEKMQ (reference sequence). The CDR3 region has the DNA TGTGCCAGCAGCCGACCAGAGGGCGGGAGACGGTCATGGACCGGGGAGCTGTTTTTT. Protein product: CASSRPEGGRRSWTGELFF.

This clone was seen a handful of times. The rearrangement uses TRBV4-1 and TRBJ1-2, with D perhaps matching TRBD1 (6 bases). Germline assignment: CDR1 MGHRA and CDR2 YSYEKL. Trimming removed 4 bases from V and 6 bases from J, with 15 bases in between. The CDR3 is 14 residues long. In DNA form, the CDR3 reads TGCGCCAGCAGCCCCCCTGACAGGATCAATGGCTACACCTTC. Its protein is CASSPPDRINGYTF.

J is TRBJ1-3 and V is TRBV7-3, with D hard to call. V lost 5 bases to trimming and J lost 0 bases, with 14 bases between them. The V gene's germline CDR1 is SGHTA and CDR2 FQGTGA. CDR3 size: 16 residues. The chain's CDR3 is CASSPHGGISGNTIYF. For the CDR3, the DNA is TGTGCCAGCAGCCCACACGGCGGAATCTCTGGAAACACCATATATTTT. The whole variable domain, filled in from reference TRBV7-3 and TRBJ1-3, reads GAGVSQTPSNKVTEKGKYVELRCDPISGHTALYWYRQSLGQGPEFLIYFQGTGAADDSGLPNDRFFAVRPEGSVSTLKIQRTERGDSAVYLCASSPHGGISGNTIYFGEGSWLTVV.

V is TRBV25-1 and J is TRBJ2-4; TRBD2 might be the D (7 bases). CDR1 MGHDK and CDR2 SYGVNS come from the germline V gene. Between the trimmed V and J ends, which lost 2 bases and 0 bases, there was a span of 17 bases. The CDR3 is made up of 18 amino acids. CDR3 sequence reads: CASSETLGGGIAKNIQYF. The CDR3 bases are TGTGCCAGCAGTGAAACACTAGGGGGAGGGATAGCCAAAAACATTCAGTACTTC.

The chain carries TRBV28 and TRBJ2-1; tentative D call: TRBD1 (6 bases). Between the trimmed V and J ends, which lost 1 base and 7 bases, there was a span of 17 bases. Germline CDR1 reads MDHEN; CDR2 reads SYDVKM. The CDR3 runs 16 residues. The chain's CDR3 is CASSLYRGHGGNEQFF. In DNA form, the CDR3 reads TGTGCCAGCAGTTTATACCGGGGACACGGAGGAAATGAGCAGTTCTTC.

The rearrangement joins TRBV18 to TRBJ2-6, with D possibly being TRBD2 (6 bases). Trimming took 4 bases from V and 0 from J, leaving 13 bases between them. CDR1 KGHSH and CDR2 LQKENI come from the germline V gene. The CDR3 contains 17 residues. The CDR3 loop reads CASSLTGLTSGANVLTF. The CDR3 bases are TGTGCCAGCTCACTCACGGGACTTACCTCTGGGGCCAACGTCCTGACTTTC. Complete variable domain (other parts from reference TRBV18 and TRBJ2-6): NAGVMQNPRHLVRRRGQEARLRCSPMKGHSHVYWYRQLPEEGLKFMVYLQKENIIDESGMPKERFSAEFPKEGPSILRIQQVVRGDSAAYFCASSLTGLTSGANVLTFGAGSRLTVL.

This clone showed up just once. The V call is TRBV28, the J call TRBJ1-5; weak D call: TRBD1 (6 bases). Germline V gene sequence: CDR1 MDHEN, CDR2 SYDVKM. This CDR3 is 15 amino acids long. V was clipped by 6 bases and J by 3 bases, with 15 bases between them. The CDR3 loop reads CASSLRGSPNQPQHF. The CDR3 nucleotides read TGTGCCAGCAGCCTAAGGGGGTCCCCCAATCAGCCCCAGCATTTT.

The rearrangement uses TRBV5-1 and TRBJ2-2; 7 nucleotides match TRBD2. V lost 4 bases, J lost 3 bases, and 9 bases stayed unmatched. Germline V gene sequence: CDR1 SGHRS, CDR2 YFSETQ. This CDR3 spans 16 amino acids. CDR3 amino acids: CASSPAAGTHTGELFF. The CDR3 DNA reads TGCGCCAGCAGCCCAGCAGCGGGGACCCACACCGGGGAGCTGTTTTTT.

The V call is TRBV11-3, the J call TRBJ2-1; 14 bases agree with TRBD2. With 5 bases clipped from V and 5 bases from J, the junction kept 5 bases outside the gene matches. The CDR3 contains 16 residues. The germline V gene encodes CDR1 SGHNT and CDR2 YENEEA. The CDR3 coding sequence is TGTGCCAGCAGCCAGCGACTAGCGGGGGGGAACAATGAGCAGTTCTTC. Translating gives CASSQRLAGGNNEQFF.

J is TRBJ2-1 and V is TRBV6-5, with D perhaps matching TRBD2 (6 bases). The CDR3 has 11 residues. Trimming cost V 6 bases and J 12 bases, with 12 bases left between them. The germline V gene encodes CDR1 MNHEY and CDR2 SVGAGI. CDR3 nucleotide sequence: TGTGCCAGCAGGGGACTCATTGGGCAGTTCTTC. Translated: CASRGLIGQFF.

This sequence joins TRBV3-1 (or the pseudogene TRBV3-2) and TRBJ1-6; weak D call: TRBD1 (6 bases). Per the germline V gene, CDR1 is LGHDT and CDR2 is YNNKEL (reference sequence). This CDR3 is 16 amino acids long. Trimming stripped 0 bases from V and 0 bases from J, with 6 bases between. CDR3 loop: CASSQEGASYNSPLHF. DNA for the CDR3: TGTGCCAGCAGCCAAGAGGGGGCCTCCTATAATTCACCCCTCCACTTT.

CDR3 nucleotides: TGTGCCAGTAGTCAGGGGCCCGCCGATACGCAGTATTTT. Translation gives CASSQGPADTQYF. V usage is TRBV19 and J usage is TRBJ2-3; D might be TRBD1 (6 bases). Per germline, CDR1 LNHDA and CDR2 SQIVND (reference sequence). The V and J ends lost 5 bases and 6 bases respectively, with 12 bases between them. This CDR3 spans 13 amino acids. Filled out from reference TRBV19 and TRBJ2-3, the complete variable domain reads DGGITQSPKYLFRKEGQNVTLSCEQNLNHDAMYWYRQDPGQGLRLIYYSQIVNDFQKGDIAEGYSVSREKKESFPLTVTSAQKNPTAFYLCASSQGPADTQYFGPGTRLTVL.

This clone was detected only a few times. The chain employs TRBV7-2 and TRBJ1-1; the D is unclear. This CDR3 spans 16 amino acids. V gave up 5 bases and J gave up 10 bases, with 26 bases separating them. The germline CDR1 and CDR2 sequences are SGHTA and FQGNSA. The CDR3 loop is CASSPRVRDGSVGAFF. Here the CDR3 DNA reads TGTGCCAGCAGCCCCCGGGTGAGGGATGGGAGCGTGGGAGCTTTCTTT.

This chain joins TRBV28 and TRBJ1-5; 8 nucleotides align to TRBD1. The germline gives CDR1 MDHEN, CDR2 SYDVKM. After removal of 3 bases from V and 5 bases from J, the junction contained 3 bases not matched to a gene. This CDR3 region has 14 residues. The CDR3 region is CASSLAQGDQPQHF. Written as DNA, the CDR3 is TGTGCCAGCAGTTTGGCACAGGGGGATCAGCCCCAGCATTTT.

The chain uses TRBV18 and TRBJ1-2, with D possibly being TRBD1 (5 bases). Germline V gene sequence: CDR1 KGHSH, CDR2 LQKENI. Trimming left V 4 bases short and J 5 bases short, with 5 bases between. The CDR3 runs to 11 residues. The CDR3: CASSQGYGYTF. In nucleotides, the CDR3 is TGTGCCAGCTCACAGGGGTATGGCTACACCTTC.

The CDR3 region is CASSLPSGSVSFYTF. Here the CDR3 DNA reads TGTGCCAGCAGCCTACCCTCAGGGTCAGTTTCCTTCTACACCTTC. The chain employs TRBV5-5 and TRBJ1-2; tentatively, D is TRBD1 (5 bases). CDR1 and CDR2 (germline): SGHKS, YYEKEE (reference sequence). Trimming took 4 bases from V and 10 from J, leaving 23 bases between them. The CDR3 has 15 residues.

This clone has just a few counts. The chain joins TRBV4-1 to TRBJ2-7; weak D call: TRBD1 (6 bases). Germline assignment: CDR1 MGHRA and CDR2 YSYEKL. V lost 1 base to trimming and J lost 4 bases, with 14 bases between them. This CDR3 has 15 amino acids. The CDR3, as DNA: TGCGCCAGCAGCCAAGCTACAGGGAAGGGATACGAGCAGTACTTC. Residues: CASSQATGKGYEQYF.

This chain connects TRBV7-2 to TRBJ1-4, with 10 bases aligning to TRBD1. The CDR3 totals 16 residues. J lost 8 bases, V lost 0 bases, and 6 bases had no gene match. CDR1 and CDR2 from the germline V gene are SGHTA and FQGNSA. This chain's CDR3 is CASSLAVGTGEEKLFF. For the CDR3, the DNA is TGTGCCAGCAGCTTAGCCGTCGGGACAGGGGAGGAAAAACTGTTTTTT.